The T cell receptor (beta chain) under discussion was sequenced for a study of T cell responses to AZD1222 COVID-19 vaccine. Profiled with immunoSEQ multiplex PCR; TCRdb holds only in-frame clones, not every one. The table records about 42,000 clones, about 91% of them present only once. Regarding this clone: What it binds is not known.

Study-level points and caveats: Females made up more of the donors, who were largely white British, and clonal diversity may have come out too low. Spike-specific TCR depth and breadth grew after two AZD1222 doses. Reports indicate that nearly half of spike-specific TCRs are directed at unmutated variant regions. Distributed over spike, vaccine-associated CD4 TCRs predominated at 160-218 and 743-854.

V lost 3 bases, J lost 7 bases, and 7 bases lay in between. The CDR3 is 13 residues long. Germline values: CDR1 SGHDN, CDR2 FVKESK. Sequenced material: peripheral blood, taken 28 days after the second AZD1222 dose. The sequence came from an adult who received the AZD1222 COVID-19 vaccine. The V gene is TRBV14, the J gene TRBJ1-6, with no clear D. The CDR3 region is CASSQIANSPLHF. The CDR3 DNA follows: TGTGCCAGCAGCCAGATTGCGAATTCACCCCTCCACTTT.